This T cell receptor (beta chain) was retrieved from a study of T cell changes during pregnancy in multiple sclerosis. The table came from immunoSEQ multiplex PCR; TCRdb's copy has only in-frame clones and leaves some out. The sample lists 30,000 to 45,000 clones; 85% to 95% were seen once. Germline V gene sequence: CDR1 KGHSH, CDR2 LQKENI. This CDR3 has 14 amino acids. V shed 6 bases and J 4 bases; nucleotides not matched to a gene: 9. This sequence was found in a female donor in good health, enrolled as a control in a pregnancy study. The material was CD4+ T cells from peripheral blood mononuclear cells, obtained after pregnancy. The genes are TRBV18 and TRBJ2-7; the match to TRBD2 covers 7 bases. CDR3 sequence (DNA): TGTGCCAGCTCTTCACGTGCCGGGAGGTACGAGCAGTACTTC. It yields the protein CASSSRAGRYEQYF.